These 21 T cell receptor beta chains share one sample of origin, sequenced in a study of T cells in localized non-small cell lung cancer. TCRdb's copy holds only in-frame clones and misses some; the assay was immunoSEQ multiplex PCR. The sample has about 59,000 clones, roughly 90% seen once. This specimen was peripheral blood, taken before any cancer treatment. These receptors were collected from a man aged 35 to 69 with stage I lung adenocarcinoma.

This clone was found once. V usage is TRBV11-2 and J usage is TRBJ2-1; 8 bases map to TRBD2. This CDR3 region has 16 residues. From germline, CDR1 is SGHAT and CDR2 FQNNGV. With 2 bases clipped from V and 3 bases from J, the junction kept 6 bases outside the gene matches. Here the CDR3 DNA reads TGTGCCAGCAGCTTAACTAGCGGAATCCTCTACAATGAGCAGTTCTTC. Translation gives CASSLTSGILYNEQFF.

The chain carries TRBV19 and TRBJ1-1; D might be TRBD1 (5 bases). Trimming removed 5 bases from V and 8 bases from J, with 12 bases in between. This CDR3 has 12 residues. Germline CDR1 reads LNHDA; CDR2 reads SQIVND (reference sequence). CDR3 amino acids: CASSPRDQEAFF. CDR3 bases: TGTGCCAGTAGTCCTAGGGACCAAGAAGCTTTCTTT. Full variable domain (missing parts from reference TRBV19 and TRBJ1-1): DGGITQSPKYLFRKEGQNVTLSCEQNLNHDAMYWYRQDPGQGLRLIYYSQIVNDFQKGDIAEGYSVSREKKESFPLTVTSAQKNPTAFYLCASSPRDQEAFFGQGTRLTVV.

This chain's CDR3 is CASSQVNYEQFF. For the CDR3, the DNA is TGTGCCAGCAGCCAAGTAAACTATGAGCAGTTCTTC. The V and J genes are TRBV7-9 and TRBJ2-1, with D hard to call. Trimming stripped 5 bases from V and 8 bases from J, with 10 bases between. This CDR3 has 12 residues. Looked up from germline, CDR1 is SEHNR and CDR2 is FQNEAQ (reference sequence).

This clone was detected once. V is TRBV4-2 and J is TRBJ2-7, with 14 nucleotides matching TRBD2. The CDR3 runs to 19 residues. CDR1 and CDR2 from the germline V gene are LGHNA and YNFKEQ. J was trimmed by 4 bases and V by 1 base; bases with no gene match: 12. The CDR3 DNA sequence: TGTGCCAGCAGCCAAGGTATGACTAGCGGGAGGGCTGGACCTTACGAGCAGTACTTC. It yields the protein CASSQGMTSGRAGPYEQYF.

J is TRBJ1-1 and V is TRBV5-4, with D tentatively TRBD1 (6 bases). V shed 10 bases and J shed 3 bases, with 19 bases lying between them. This CDR3 has 14 amino acids. CDR1 and CDR2 from the germline V gene are SGHNT and YYREEE (reference sequence). The CDR3 bases are TGTGCCTGGCAGGCAGGGGCCCTTGACACTGAAGCTTTCTTT. This codes for CAWQAGALDTEAFF.

V and J are TRBV7-2 and TRBJ2-1, with D perhaps TRBD2 (6 bases). V was shortened by 7 bases and J by 6 bases, with 13 bases between the two germline ends. Germline CDR1 and CDR2: SGHTA and FQGNSA. This CDR3 contains 13 residues. CDR3 region: CASNPGLGNEQFF. CDR3 sequence (DNA): TGTGCCAGCAACCCGGGACTGGGCAATGAGCAGTTCTTC.

J is TRBJ2-1 and V is TRBV9; D tentatively fits TRBD1 or TRBD2 (7 bases each). The CDR3 spans 14 residues. Germline CDR1 reads SGDLS; CDR2 reads YYNGEE. Trimming took off 4 bases at V and 8 bases at J, with 16 bases between the two ends. DNA of the CDR3: TGTGCCAGCAGCCATTGGGGAGGGGGCGATGAGCAGTTCTTC. It encodes CASSHWGGGDEQFF.

This sequence joins TRBV5-1 and TRBJ1-2, with 11 bases fitting TRBD1. Unmatched junction bases numbered 6, after V lost 5 bases and J lost 6 bases. CDR3 length: 14 residues. Germline lookup yields CDR1 SGHRS and CDR2 YFSETQ. CDR3 protein: CASSRGQGEDGYTF. The CDR3 nucleotides are TGCGCCAGCAGTAGGGGACAGGGGGAGGATGGCTACACCTTC.

The chain's CDR3 is CASSKADYSTDTQYF. The CDR3 coding sequence is TGTGCCAGCAGCAAAGCGGATTATAGCACAGATACGCAGTATTTT. The chain carries TRBV5-4 and TRBJ2-3; the D gene is possibly TRBD2 (5 bases). The germline V and J ends were trimmed by 4 bases and 0 bases, with 12 bases remaining between them. Germline lookup yields CDR1 SGHNT and CDR2 YYREEE (reference sequence). There are 15 residues in the CDR3.

The chain joins TRBV19 to TRBJ1-3; D is ambiguous. The V end was cut by 3 bases, the J end by 0 bases, with 9 bases between. The CDR3 has 15 amino acids. The germline gives CDR1 LNHDA, CDR2 SQIVND (reference sequence). DNA of the CDR3: TGTGCCAGTAGTATTTCTAAGGACTCTGGAAACACCATATATTTT. It yields the protein CASSISKDSGNTIYF. The full variable domain, its missing parts supplied by reference TRBV19 and TRBJ1-3, is DGGITQSPKYLFRKEGQNVTLSCEQNLNHDAMYWYRQDPGQGLRLIYYSQIVNDFQKGDIAEGYSVSREKKESFPLTVTSAQKNPTAFYLCASSISKDSGNTIYFGEGSWLTVV.

The chain is built from TRBV6-5 and TRBJ2-1; 7 bases map to TRBD1. This CDR3 region has 16 residues. Germline-derived CDR1 and CDR2 are MNHEY and SVGAGI. V was clipped by 0 bases and J by 3 bases; unmatched bases: 5. CDR3 sequence (DNA): TGTGCCAGCAGTTACTCGACCGGGACAGACTACAATGAGCAGTTCTTC. Its protein is CASSYSTGTDYNEQFF.

This clone has only one observation. The genes are TRBV6-1 and TRBJ2-5; D possibly corresponds to TRBD1 (5 bases). The CDR3 sequence is 16 residues long. V lost 3 bases and J lost 1, with 15 bases in between. Germline V gene lookup returns CDR1 MNHNS and CDR2 SASEGT. The CDR3 is CASSEAGLGPQETQYF. In DNA form, the CDR3 reads TGTGCCAGCAGTGAGGCAGGGTTGGGCCCCCAAGAGACCCAGTACTTC.

This chain links TRBV5-1 with TRBJ1-4; TRBD1 might be the D (6 bases). The CDR3 is 16 amino acids. Germline V gene data show CDR1 as SGHRS and CDR2 as YFSETQ. Trimming took 4 bases from V and 3 from J, leaving 16 bases between them. The CDR3 spells CASSAGSGVANEKLFF. The CDR3 DNA reads as TGCGCCAGCAGCGCCGGTTCAGGGGTAGCTAATGAAAAACTGTTTTTT.

The chain links TRBV7-3 to TRBJ2-3; 8 nucleotides agree with TRBD2. The germline gives CDR1 SGHTA, CDR2 FQGTGA. V dropped 0 bases and J dropped 0; count of bases not matched to a gene: 8. CDR3 length: 18 amino acids. CDR3 loop: CASSLTSTLAESTDTQYF. In DNA, the CDR3 is TGTGCCAGCAGCTTAACGTCCACACTAGCGGAGAGCACAGATACGCAGTATTTT.

The chain combines TRBV5-1 with TRBJ2-1; 15 bases match TRBD2. The CDR3 is 17 residues long. Germline CDR1 and CDR2: SGHRS and YFSETQ. V shed 0 bases, J shed 6 bases, and the junction held 4 bases outside the gene matches. The CDR3 DNA reads TGCGCCAGCAGCTTGGGGACTAGCGGGAGGGAGGCCAATGAGCAGTTCTTC. This translates into CASSLGTSGREANEQFF. The full variable domain, with the rest looked up from reference TRBV5-1 and TRBJ2-1, is KAGVTQTPRYLIKTRGQQVTLSCSPISGHRSVSWYQQTPGQGLQFLFEYFSETQRNKGNFPGRFSGRQFSNSRSEMNVSTLELGDSALYLCASSLGTSGREANEQFFGPGTRLTVL.

The chain carries TRBV7-9 and TRBJ1-2; a weak D match, TRBD1 (6 bases). The CDR3 is made up of 17 amino acids. V was pared by 5 bases and J by 0 bases, with 19 bases between. The V gene's germline CDR1 is SEHNR and CDR2 FQNEAQ (reference sequence). The CDR3 sequence: CASSPRGGTRANYGYTF. The DNA of the CDR3 is TGTGCCAGCAGCCCAAGGGGGGGGACTAGAGCTAACTATGGCTACACCTTC.

This clone was observed once. J is TRBJ2-3 and V is TRBV2; D is undetermined. CDR1 is SNHLY and CDR2 is FYNNEI in the germline V gene. Deletions cut 4 bases from V and 4 bases from J, with 12 bases between. The CDR3 consists of 14 residues. Written as DNA, the CDR3 is TGTGCCAGCAGTGGTGACGGATCCCCAGATACGCAGTATTTT. This sequence encodes CASSGDGSPDTQYF. Together with reference TRBV2 and TRBJ2-3, the CDR3 gives the full variable domain: EPEVTQTPSHQVTQMGQEVILRCVPISNHLYFYWYRQILGQKVEFLVSFYNNEISEKSEIFDDQFSVERPDGSNFTLKIRSTKLEDSAMYFCASSGDGSPDTQYFGPGTRLTVL.

The gene calls are TRBV4-1 and TRBJ2-3; TRBD1 is a possible D gene (6 bases). The CDR3 covers 16 residues. Deletions cut 3 bases from V and 4 bases from J, with 17 bases between. CDR1 MGHRA and CDR2 YSYEKL come from the germline V gene. The CDR3 sequence is CASSQWLGAGADTQYF. For the CDR3, the DNA is TGCGCCAGCAGCCAGTGGCTGGGGGCCGGCGCAGATACGCAGTATTTT.

The rearrangement links TRBV13 to TRBJ1-4; a weak D match, TRBD1 (6 bases). Trimming left V 6 bases short and J 0 bases short, with 14 bases between. This CDR3 is built from 16 residues. CDR1 is PRHDT, CDR2 FYEKMQ, per germline (reference sequence). The CDR3 spells CASRRGAEATNEKLFF. The CDR3 DNA reads TGTGCCAGCAGGCGGGGGGCTGAGGCAACTAATGAAAAACTGTTTTTT.

This chain joins TRBV5-4 and TRBJ2-7, with D unresolved. Trimming took off 0 bases at V and 6 bases at J, with 7 bases between the two ends. Germline CDR1 and CDR2: SGHNT and YYREEE (reference sequence). This CDR3 region has 12 residues. Here the CDR3 reads CASSLGEAEQYF. The CDR3 DNA follows: TGTGCCAGCAGCTTGGGCGAGGCCGAGCAGTACTTC.

The CDR3 here is CASSQDRPDTYGYTF. The CDR3 DNA reads TGCGCCAGCAGCCAAGATCGCCCGGATACCTATGGCTACACCTTC. V is TRBV4-3 and J is TRBJ1-2; D is uncertain. The germline V and J ends were trimmed by 0 bases and 4 bases, with 12 bases remaining between them. Per the germline V gene, CDR1 is LGHNA and CDR2 is YSLEER. CDR3 size: 15 residues.